One TCR beta chain is described in this entry. Its cognate antigen has yet to be identified. Qualities for individual bases were not recorded, and no much larger clone is one base off. The immunoSEQ Assay was used to sequence TCR beta CDR3 regions from DNA. Per the source publication's procedure: To compute T cell density, TCR beta template counts were normalized to usable DNA, which was estimated by amplifying housekeeping genes. Richness was estimated with the preseqR package, extrapolating to 400,000 templates for PBMC samples and 120,000 templates for tissue samples. Clonality was taken to be one minus Pielou's evenness. Tissue-enriched TCRs were identified through differential abundance testing performed on productive amino-acid clonotypes, with a minimum total count of 5 and an alpha of 0.1. The Jaccard Index and the Morisita Overlap Index were used to measure repertoire overlap between compartments. TCR beta CDR3s were clustered by GLIPH together with public tetramer-defined viral CDR3s, and at least three viral sequences plus V-gene enrichment were required for viral motifs. Drawn from immuneACCESS, this table holds only the in-frame rearrangements with V and J called that TCRdb kept. Clones are partly lost; checked studies trace under half to an unresolved V gene and leave the rest unexplained. Clone size and the V and J calls come from that table; the DNA yielded D and trimming. This sample has tens of thousands of clones in its table, and about four fifths of those were observed once. The top ten hold around 4.8% of the sample.

At diagnosis, peripheral blood, uninvolved tumor-adjacent lung and tumor were collected and were preserved as a mix of fresh-frozen and FFPE material. For TCR repertoire profiling, blood samples were analyzed in the form of peripheral blood mononuclear cells. CDR1 LGHNA and CDR2 YNFKEQ were looked up in the germline V gene. V was cut back by 1 base and J by 6 bases, leaving a gap of 13 bases between them. Including cysteine and phenylalanine, the CDR3 has 15 amino acids. Only the CDR3 portion is preserved as DNA: 45 bases, with reading frame beginning at the first base. These data are taken from a study of T cells in localized non-small cell lung cancer (dated by TCRdb to about 2020). With regard to the full study: T cell repertoires of 200 to 250 early-stage NSCLC patients were analyzed, with tumors being compared against uninvolved tumor-adjacent lungs. All 240 or so NSCLC patients in the cohort were treatment-naive and had localized lung tumors that were resected. Of the NSCLC patients, about 130 were male and approximately 97 were female, and the mean age was approximately 66 years.

Study-wide conclusions, independent of this receptor: Longer overall survival was associated with higher blood T cell density, whereas shorter survival was associated with higher adjacent-lung clonality. Of the top 100 tumor clones, a median of 57 were detected in paired uninvolved adjacent lung; over 25 were also among that lung's top 100. Multi-region tumor sequencing was not performed, so intratumor heterogeneity could not be excluded. Uninvolved tumor-adjacent lung showed the highest T cell clonality, higher than tumor, which suggests more focused antigenic responses in the adjacent lung. Because the study design was exploratory, TCR variables were selected using unadjusted p-values without false-discovery rate correction.

The clonotype was recovered from a man between 40 and 75 years old with stage II lung adenocarcinoma. The input for sequencing was PBMCs, taken before any cancer treatment. Here the chain combines TRBV4-2 and TRBJ2-1, with TRBD2 perhaps the D gene, on 6 matching bases. In nucleotide form, the sequence is TGTGCCAGCAGCCAAGTCGGTGGGGGGATCAATGAGCAGTTCTTC. Its product reads: CASSQVGGGINEQFF.